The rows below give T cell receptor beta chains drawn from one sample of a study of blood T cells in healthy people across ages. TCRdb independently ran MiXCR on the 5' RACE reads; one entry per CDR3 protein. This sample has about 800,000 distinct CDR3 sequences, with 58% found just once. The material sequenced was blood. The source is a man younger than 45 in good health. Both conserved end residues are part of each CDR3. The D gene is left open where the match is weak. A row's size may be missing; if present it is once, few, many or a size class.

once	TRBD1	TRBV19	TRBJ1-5	CASRTGTSNQPQHF	TGTGCCAGTAGGACAGGGACGAGCAATCAGCCCCAGCATTTT
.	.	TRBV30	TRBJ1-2	CAWGLNSLGYTF	TGCGCCTGGGGCTTAAATTCCCTCGGCTACACCTTC
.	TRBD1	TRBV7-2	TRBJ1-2	CAIRTGSNYGYTF	TGTGCCATCAGGACAGGGAGTAACTATGGCTACACCTTC
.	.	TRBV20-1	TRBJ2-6	CSARGSSGANVLTF	TGCAGTGCTAGGGGGAGCTCTGGGGCCAACGTCCTGACTTTT
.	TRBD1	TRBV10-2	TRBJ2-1	CASSGQGANNEQFF	TGCGCCAGCAGTGGGCAGGGGGCTAATAATGAGCAGTTCTTC
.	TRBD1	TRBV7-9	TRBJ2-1	CAIPSRSSSGTGAIYNEQFF	TGTGCCATCCCGTCTCGTAGTTCATCCGGGACAGGGGCCATTTACAATGAGCAGTTCTTC
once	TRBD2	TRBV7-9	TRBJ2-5	CASSRASLAGVKETQYF	TGTGCCAGCAGCCGCGCATCACTAGCGGGGGTAAAAGAGACCCAGTACTTC
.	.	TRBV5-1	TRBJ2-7	CASSSDSRFPFYEQYF	TGCGCCAGCAGCTCGGACTCCAGGTTCCCCTTTTACGAGCAGTACTTC
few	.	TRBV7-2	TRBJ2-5	CASSRGGAATEQYF	TGTGCCAGCAGCCGAGGCGGGGCTGCTACAGAGCAGTACTTC
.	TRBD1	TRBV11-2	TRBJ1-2	CASSPTQGASGYTF	TGTGCCAGCAGCCCAACCCAGGGGGCGTCAGGCTACACCTTC
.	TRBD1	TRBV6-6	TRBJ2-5	CASSTGTGSETQYF	TGTGCCAGCAGTACAGGGACAGGGTCAGAGACCCAGTACTTC
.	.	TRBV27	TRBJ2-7	CASSPPRNEQYF	TGTGCCAGCAGTCCCCCCAGGAACGAGCAGTACTTC
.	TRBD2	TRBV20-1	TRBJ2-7	CSARVAGFDEQYF	TGCAGTGCTAGGGTAGCGGGGTTCGACGAGCAGTACTTC
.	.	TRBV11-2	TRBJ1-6	CASTRQVANSPLHF	TGTGCCAGCACCCGACAAGTAGCGAATTCACCCCTCCACTTT
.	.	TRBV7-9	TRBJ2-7	CASSLAYYEQYF	TGTGCCAGCAGCTTAGCTTATTACGAGCAGTACTTC
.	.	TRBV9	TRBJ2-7	CASSEDGSAQYF	TGTGCCAGCAGCGAGGATGGTAGCGCGCAGTACTTC
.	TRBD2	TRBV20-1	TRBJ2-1	CSASRGGEQFF	TGCAGTGCTAGTCGGGGGGGTGAGCAGTTCTTC
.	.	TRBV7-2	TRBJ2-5	CASSLRTNGDEQYF	TGTGCCAGCAGCTTACGGACTAATGGTGATGAGCAGTACTTC
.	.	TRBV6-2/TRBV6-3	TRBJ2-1	CASSYSAGYNEQFF	TGTGCCAGCAGTTACTCTGCAGGATACAATGAGCAGTTCTTC
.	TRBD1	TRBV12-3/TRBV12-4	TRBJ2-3	CASSSGTGYPDTQYF	TGTGCCAGCAGCTCCGGGACAGGGTATCCAGATACGCAGTATTTT
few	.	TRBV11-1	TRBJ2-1	CASSGGDSSYNEQFF	TGTGCCAGCAGCGGCGGGGACAGCTCCTACAATGAGCAGTTCTTC
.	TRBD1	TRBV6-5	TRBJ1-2	CASRSDRGMYGYTF	TGTGCCAGCAGATCGGACAGGGGGATGTATGGCTACACCTTC
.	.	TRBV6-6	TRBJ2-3	CASSPDYFTDTQYF	TGTGCCAGCAGTCCGGACTATTTCACAGATACGCAGTATTTT
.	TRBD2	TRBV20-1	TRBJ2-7	CSARSASGSNEQYF	TGCAGTGCTAGGAGCGCTAGCGGGAGTAACGAGCAGTACTTC
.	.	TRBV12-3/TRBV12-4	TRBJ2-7	CASGSAQYF	TGTGCCAGCGGAAGCGCCCAGTACTTC
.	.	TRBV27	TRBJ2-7	CASRIGPGNTYEQYF	TGTGCCAGCAGGATTGGGCCCGGAAACACCTACGAGCAGTACTTC
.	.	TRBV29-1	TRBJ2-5	CSVFGSGEETQYF	TGCAGCGTTTTTGGTTCAGGGGAAGAGACCCAGTACTTC
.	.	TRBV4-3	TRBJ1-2	CASSQSAGPFSIYGYTF	TGCGCCAGCAGCCAAAGCGCGGGACCGTTTTCCATCTATGGCTACACCTTC
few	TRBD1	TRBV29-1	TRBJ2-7	CSVEDPIDRGSYEQYF	TGCAGCGTTGAAGACCCCATTGACAGGGGATCTTACGAGCAGTACTTC
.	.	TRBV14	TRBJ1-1	CASSQQGAEAFF	TGTGCCAGCAGCCAACAGGGCGCTGAAGCTTTCTTT
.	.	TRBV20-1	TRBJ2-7	CSVGVSQYEQYF	TGCAGTGTCGGAGTCTCCCAGTACGAGCAGTACTTC
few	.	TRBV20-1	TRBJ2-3	CSAREGATDTQYF	TGCAGTGCTAGAGAGGGGGCGACAGATACGCAGTATTTT